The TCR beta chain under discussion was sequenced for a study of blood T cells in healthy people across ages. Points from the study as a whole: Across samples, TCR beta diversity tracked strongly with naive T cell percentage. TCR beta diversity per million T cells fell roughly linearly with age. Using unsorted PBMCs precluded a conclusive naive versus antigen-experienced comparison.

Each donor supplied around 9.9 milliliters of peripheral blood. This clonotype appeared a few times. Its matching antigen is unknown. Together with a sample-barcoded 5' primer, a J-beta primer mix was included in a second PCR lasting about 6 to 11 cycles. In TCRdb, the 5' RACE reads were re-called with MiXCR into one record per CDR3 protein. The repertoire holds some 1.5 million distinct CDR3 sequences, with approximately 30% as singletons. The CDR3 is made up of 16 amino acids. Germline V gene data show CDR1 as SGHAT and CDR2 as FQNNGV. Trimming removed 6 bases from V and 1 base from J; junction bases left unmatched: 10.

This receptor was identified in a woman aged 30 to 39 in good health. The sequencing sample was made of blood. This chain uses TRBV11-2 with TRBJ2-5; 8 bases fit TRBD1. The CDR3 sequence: CASRHRPGQGQETQYF. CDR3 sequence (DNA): TGTGCCAGCAGACATCGACCCGGACAGGGCCAAGAGACCCAGTACTTC.